This entry lists 25 T cell receptor beta chains sequenced from one sample in a study of T cells after yellow fever vaccination. TCRdb re-derived calls from the 5' RACE reads in MiXCR, one entry per CDR3 protein. The sample holds roughly 400,000 distinct CDR3 sequences; about 17% are singletons and the top ten take over 15%. The sample consisted of PBMCs, taken before the yellow fever booster vaccination. Source of these receptors: a man between 18 and 35 years old who received the YFV17D yellow fever vaccine.

Only a few counts were recorded for this clonotype. This rearrangement joins TRBV11-1 to TRBJ2-5; 7 bases are a match to TRBD1. V gave up 6 bases and J gave up 2 bases; unmatched junction bases: 6. Germline values: CDR1 SGHAT, CDR2 FQDESV (reference sequence). The length of the CDR3 is 14 residues. The CDR3 DNA reads TGTGCCAGCAGGGGGACAGCGGAGCAAGAGACCCAGTACTTC. Translation gives CASRGTAEQETQYF.

CDR3 amino acids: CASSLRLGASYEQYV. CDR3 nucleotide sequence: TGTGCCAGCAGCTTAAGGCTGGGGGCCTCCTACGAGCAGTACGTC. This chain uses TRBV7-2 with TRBJ2-7; tentative D call: TRBD1 (6 bases). Trimming took 2 bases from V and 0 from J, leaving 11 bases between them. This CDR3 contains 15 residues. CDR1 is SGHTA, CDR2 FQGNSA, per germline.

The chain links TRBV6-5 to TRBJ2-1; tentatively, D is TRBD2 (5 bases). The CDR3 runs to 15 residues. CDR1 is MNHEY and CDR2 is SVGAGI in the germline V gene. Trimming took off 0 bases at V and 8 bases at J, with 14 bases between the two ends. The CDR3 DNA follows: TGTGCCAGCAGTTACTCGGAGGCAAATCAGGATGAGCAGTTCTTC. Amino acids: CASSYSEANQDEQFF.

The sample holds many counts of this clonotype. V usage is TRBV10-3 and J usage is TRBJ2-5, with D unresolved. V lost 4 bases, J lost 5 bases, and 8 bases lay in between. This CDR3 has 12 residues. Germline V gene lookup returns CDR1 ENHRY and CDR2 SYGVKD. CDR3 DNA: TGTGCCATCAGTGGGCTGGGCGAGACCCAGTACTTC. Translation: CAISGLGETQYF.

In this sample, this clonotype turned up a few times. The chain has TRBV19 and TRBJ1-5, with 7 positions matching TRBD1. The V and J ends lost 1 base and 0 bases, in that order; junction bases with no gene match: 3. The CDR3 sequence is 16 residues long. Looked up from germline, CDR1 is LNHDA and CDR2 is SQIVND (reference sequence). The CDR3 region is CASSIGTGPSNQPQHF. The CDR3 region has the DNA TGTGCCAGTAGTATAGGGACAGGCCCTAGCAATCAGCCCCAGCATTTT.

Only a few counts were recorded for this clonotype. The chain has TRBV4-1 and TRBJ2-4; 7 bases align to TRBD1. The CDR3 is 16 residues long. Trimming took 4 bases from V and 5 from J; bases not matched to a gene: 11. Germline assignment: CDR1 MGHRA and CDR2 YSYEKL. The CDR3 sequence is CASSPLPRQGENIQYF. Written as DNA, the CDR3 is TGCGCCAGCAGCCCTCTCCCCCGACAGGGAGAAAACATTCAGTACTTC.

The CDR3 loop reads CASSFDRGSDGYTF. CDR3 nucleotide sequence: TGTGCCAGCAGCTTTGACAGGGGAAGCGATGGCTACACCTTC. The V and J genes are TRBV6-1 and TRBJ1-2; TRBD1 matches 8 bases. Germline V lookup: CDR1 MNHNS, CDR2 SASEGT. The CDR3 consists of 14 residues. Losses at the gene ends were 6 bases for V and 6 bases for J; bases not matched to a gene: 9.

V gene TRBV12-3 or TRBV12-4 combines with J gene TRBJ2-1; 12 bases match TRBD2. The CDR3 consists of 16 residues. The junction had 6 bases not matched to a gene; V was cut back by 5 bases and J by 4 bases. In DNA form, the CDR3 reads TGTGCCAGCAGTCCTCTAGCGGGGGGGCGATACAATGAGCAGTTCTTC. Translation gives CASSPLAGGRYNEQFF.

This clonotype was counted a few times. This chain connects TRBV12-3 or TRBV12-4 to TRBJ2-2; D gene unclear. The CDR3 has 12 residues. Deletions cut 7 bases from V and 6 bases from J, with 9 bases between. The CDR3 sequence is CASTLGPGELFF. CDR3 nucleotides: TGTGCCAGCACCTTAGGGCCCGGGGAGCTGTTTTTT.

The chain couples TRBV20-1 to TRBJ2-5, with D possibly called TRBD1 or TRBD2 (7 bases each). Trimming took 5 bases from V and 3 from J, leaving 10 bases between them. Per the germline V gene, CDR1 is DFQATT and CDR2 is SNEGSKA (reference sequence). The CDR3 runs 12 residues. The CDR3, as DNA: TGCAGTGCTTCAGGGGGGGAAGAGACCCAGTACTTC. Amino acids: CSASGGEETQYF.

The table lists this clonotype with many counts. V usage is TRBV6-1 and J usage is TRBJ2-5; D gene unclear. CDR1 and CDR2 from the germline V gene are MNHNS and SASEGT. V lost 2 bases and J lost 4, with 5 bases in between. The CDR3 covers 12 residues. The CDR3 sequence is CASSELVETQYF. The CDR3 DNA follows: TGTGCCAGCAGTGAACTGGTAGAGACCCAGTACTTC.

This chain's CDR3 is CASRTTGQSEAFF. DNA of the CDR3: TGTGCCAGCAGGACCACAGGGCAATCTGAAGCTTTCTTT. The V gene is TRBV4-2, the J gene TRBJ1-1, with D maybe TRBD1 (6 bases). Trimming took 6 bases from V and 6 from J, leaving 14 bases between them. CDR3 length: 13 amino acids. Germline V lookup: CDR1 LGHNA, CDR2 YNFKEQ.

The DNA of the CDR3 is TGTGCCAGCAGTGACTCGAGACAGGGTCCCACCGGGGAGCTGTTTTTT. It is translated as CASSDSRQGPTGELFF. The V and J genes are TRBV6-4 and TRBJ2-2; TRBD1 matches 7 bases. Germline CDR1 MRHNA, CDR2 SNTAGT. There are 16 residues in the CDR3. V dropped 0 bases and J dropped 4; count of bases not matched to a gene: 5.

This sequence joins TRBV4-3 and TRBJ2-6, with D maybe TRBD2 (6 bases). CDR1 LGHNA and CDR2 YSLEER come from the germline V gene. The CDR3 has 20 residues. V was clipped by 0 bases and J by 0 bases, with 18 bases between them. The CDR3 DNA sequence: TGCGCCAGCAGCCAAGATCCGCCGGCGGGGCTCTCCTCTGGGGCCAACGTCCTGACTTTC. Translated: CASSQDPPAGLSSGANVLTF.

V gene TRBV6-6 combines with J gene TRBJ1-3; TRBD1 might be the D (6 bases). CDR3 length: 16 residues. Germline CDR1 is MNHNY and CDR2 is SVGAGI (reference sequence). The ends were cut back, 5 bases at V and 0 bases at J, with 14 bases in the middle. DNA of the CDR3: TGTGCCAGCAGTAACCGACAGGTACACTCTGGAAACACCATATATTTT. This encodes CASSNRQVHSGNTIYF.

This clonotype came up many times. Germline is not matched at one junction end, which may reflect a read error. The chain has TRBV6-2 or TRBV6-3 and TRBJ2-1, with D perhaps matching TRBD2 (5 bases). The CDR3 totals 9 residues. The germline V gene has CDR1 MNHEY and CDR2 SVGEGT. CDR3 residues: CTGVNEQFF. The CDR3 bases are TGCACCGGGGTCAATGAGCAGTTCTTC.

There are a few counts of this clonotype. The chain carries TRBV27 and TRBJ1-2; D not resolved. The germline V gene encodes CDR1 MNHEY and CDR2 SMNVEV (reference sequence). The CDR3 length is 14 residues. The ends were cut back, 3 bases at V and 4 bases at J, with 12 bases in the middle. The CDR3 here is CASSFKGSGYGYTF. The DNA for the CDR3 is TGTGCCAGCAGTTTTAAAGGGAGCGGCTATGGCTACACCTTC.

The J gene is TRBJ2-3, the V gene TRBV3-1, with D perhaps TRBD2 (6 bases). V was cut by 3 bases and J by 2 bases, with 12 bases left in between. There are 15 residues in the CDR3. CDR1 and CDR2 from the germline V gene are LGHDT and YNNKEL (reference sequence). The CDR3 region is CASSHAGLTTDTQYF. CDR3 bases: TGTGCCAGCAGCCATGCCGGACTAACCACAGATACGCAGTATTTT.

This clonotype has a handful of counts. V and J are TRBV19 and TRBJ2-6, with D perhaps matching TRBD2 (5 bases). Germline CDR1 and CDR2: LNHDA and SQIVND (reference sequence). This CDR3 is 13 amino acids long. Trimming stripped 2 bases from V and 8 bases from J, with 7 bases between. The CDR3 here is CASSIRGSNVLTF. The CDR3 coding sequence is TGTGCCAGTAGTATACGGGGATCCAACGTCCTGACTTTC.

This clonotype has just a few counts. The gene calls are TRBV4-3 and TRBJ2-1; TRBD2 aligns across 8 bases. In germline, CDR1 is LGHNA, CDR2 YSLEER. The junction had 5 bases not matched to a gene; V was cut back by 0 bases and J by 4 bases. CDR3 length: 16 amino acids. This CDR3 reads CASSQEVIAGYNEQFF. In DNA, the CDR3 is TGCGCCAGCAGCCAAGAGGTAATAGCGGGATACAATGAGCAGTTCTTC.

The chain recombines TRBV2 with TRBJ1-6; no clear D gene. V lost 5 bases and J lost 5, with 4 bases in between. Germline loops: CDR1 SNHLY, CDR2 FYNNEI. The CDR3 extends over 12 amino acids. The CDR3 DNA follows: TGTGCCAGCAGTATTGATAATTCACCCCTCCACTTT. This encodes CASSIDNSPLHF.

This clonotype showed up just a few times. The chain carries TRBV7-2 and TRBJ1-6, with D uncertain. This CDR3 has 15 amino acids. Trimming shortened V by 1 base and J by 10 bases, and 14 bases separated the two germline ends. CDR1 is SGHTA and CDR2 is FQGNSA in the germline V gene. CDR3 sequence: CASSLGVGMESPLHF. CDR3 sequence (DNA): TGTGCCAGCAGCTTAGGGGTGGGAATGGAGTCACCCCTCCACTTT.

This clonotype occurred a few times. V usage is TRBV6-2 or TRBV6-3 and J usage is TRBJ2-7; D not resolved. Trimming took off 3 bases at V and 4 bases at J, with 10 bases between the two ends. CDR3 length equals 13 residues. Germline CDR1 is MNHEY and CDR2 is SVGEGT. CDR3: CASSYVKGYEQYF. The CDR3 DNA reads TGTGCCAGCAGTTATGTCAAGGGATACGAGCAGTACTTC.

The CDR3 DNA follows: TGTGCCAGCTCAGTATCGACAGTGAACACTGAAGCTTTCTTT. It yields the protein CASSVSTVNTEAFF. This chain links TRBV18 with TRBJ1-1, with a possible D match to TRBD1 (5 bases). The CDR3 consists of 14 residues. Germline values: CDR1 KGHSH, CDR2 LQKENI. The V gene lost 5 bases and the J gene lost 0 bases, with 10 bases spanning the gap.

This clonotype was seen only a few times. V usage is TRBV7-9 and J usage is TRBJ1-1; no definite D call. Trimming removed 3 bases at V and 1 base at J, with 6 bases between. CDR3 size: 13 residues. Per germline, CDR1 SEHNR and CDR2 FQNEAQ (reference sequence). The CDR3 region is CASSFDPNTEAFF. CDR3 DNA: TGTGCCAGCAGCTTTGACCCGAACACTGAAGCTTTCTTT. The variable domain in full, completed from reference TRBV7-9 and TRBJ1-1, reads DTGVSQNPRHKITKRGQNVTFRCDPISEHNRLYWYRQTLGQGPEFLTYFQNEAQLEKSRLLSDRFSAERPKGSFSTLEIQRTEQGDSAMYLCASSFDPNTEAFFGQGTRLTVV.